The next 7 T cell receptor beta chains were all read from a single sample in a study of T cells after yellow fever vaccination. TCRdb reanalysed the 5' RACE reads using MiXCR and keeps one entry per CDR3 protein. The top ten clones hold roughly 2.8% of a sample with more than 95,000 distinct CDR3 sequences, approximately 7.1% of them seen once. Sequenced material: CD4+ T cells sorted from PBMCs, taken about 49 days after the first yellow fever vaccination. These receptors all stem from a man in his late teens or twenties who received the YFV17D yellow fever vaccine.

About this clonotype: A read error may be the cause here, since a much bigger clone is one base away. The chain joins TRBV20-1 to TRBJ2-7, with 10 positions matching TRBD1. The CDR3 runs to 15 residues. Germline loops: CDR1 DFQATT, CDR2 SNEGSKA (reference sequence). The CDR3 loop reads CSSRDRDRGSYEQYF. CDR3 bases: TGCAGTTCTAGAGATAGGGACAGGGGCTCCTACGAGCAGTACTTC.

This clonotype was seen a handful of times. It may be a read error: a sequence one base away is much more abundant. V gene TRBV3-1 combines with J gene TRBJ2-1, with 9 bases aligning to TRBD2. This CDR3 contains 15 residues. Germline loops: CDR1 LGHDT, CDR2 YNNKEL (reference sequence). This chain's CDR3 is CACSQEAGGLKEQFF. CDR3 in DNA: TGTGCCTGCAGCCAGGAAGCGGGGGGTCTGAAGGAGCAGTTCTTC.

This clonotype was picked up many times. The chain joins TRBV27 to TRBJ2-3; D tentatively fits TRBD1 or TRBD2 (5 bases each). CDR3 length equals 13 residues. The ends were cut back, 2 bases at V and 7 bases at J, with 10 bases in the middle. The germline V gene encodes CDR1 MNHEY and CDR2 SMNVEV (reference sequence). Here the CDR3 DNA reads TGTGCCAGCAGTTTAGAGGGGCGGAATACGCAGTATTTT. It encodes CASSLEGRNTQYF.

This clonotype appeared many times. J is TRBJ2-2 and V is TRBV4-3; D remains unclear. This CDR3 is 16 amino acids long. V dropped 4 bases and J dropped 5 bases, with 17 bases sitting between them. Germline CDR1 reads LGHNA; CDR2 reads YSLEER. CDR3 sequence (DNA): TGCGCCAGCAGCCTCCGCAGAGACATGAGGACCGGGGAGCTGTTTTTT. It translates to CASSLRRDMRTGELFF.

This clonotype came up many times. The rearrangement joins TRBV6-2 or TRBV6-3 to TRBJ2-2, with D unresolved. The CDR3 runs 16 residues. Trimming took 5 bases from V and 0 from J, leaving 13 bases between them. Germline CDR1 and CDR2: MNHEY and SVGEGT. The CDR3 DNA reads as TGTGCCAGCAGTGCCTTTTGGGCAGCGAACACCGGGGAGCTGTTTTTT. Its translation: CASSAFWAANTGELFF.

The sample holds many counts of this clonotype. The J gene is TRBJ2-3, the V gene TRBV4-2; 11 bases map to TRBD2. The CDR3 is 18 amino acids. Trimming cost V 1 base and J 2 bases; bases outside gene matches: 8. Germline V lookup: CDR1 LGHNA, CDR2 YNFKEQ. CDR3 sequence reads: CASSQGGLAGGYTDTQYF. The DNA of the CDR3 is TGTGCCAGCAGCCAAGGAGGTCTAGCGGGGGGCTACACAGATACGCAGTATTTT.

This clonotype has at least ten counts. The chain combines TRBV7-3 with TRBJ1-4; D is unresolved. Trimming removed 0 bases at V and 5 bases at J, with 4 bases between. The CDR3 has 13 amino acids. Looked up from germline, CDR1 is SGHTA and CDR2 is FQGTGA. As DNA, the CDR3 is TGTGCCAGCAGCTTAACAGTAAATGAAAAACTGTTTTTT. It codes for CASSLTVNEKLFF.